A single T cell receptor beta chain is shown here with its context. The CDR3 is 16 residues long. Germline values: CDR1 SEHNR, CDR2 FQNEAQ (reference sequence). Trimming took 5 bases from V and 7 from J, leaving 21 bases between them. The source of the sample is a study of T cells after somatic rescue of genetic block. Produced via immunoSEQ multiplex PCR; TCRdb's table is partial and in-frame only. The table includes approximately 110,000 clones, about 93% detected once. The origin of this receptor is a woman between 18 and 29 years old. This rearrangement joins TRBV7-9 to TRBJ1-5; D gene uncertain. Material: peripheral blood mononuclear cells (PBMCs). CDR3 protein: CASSHGSPLEHQPQHF. The CDR3 coding sequence is TGTGCCAGCAGCCACGGGTCGCCCCTAGAACACCAGCCCCAGCATTTT.